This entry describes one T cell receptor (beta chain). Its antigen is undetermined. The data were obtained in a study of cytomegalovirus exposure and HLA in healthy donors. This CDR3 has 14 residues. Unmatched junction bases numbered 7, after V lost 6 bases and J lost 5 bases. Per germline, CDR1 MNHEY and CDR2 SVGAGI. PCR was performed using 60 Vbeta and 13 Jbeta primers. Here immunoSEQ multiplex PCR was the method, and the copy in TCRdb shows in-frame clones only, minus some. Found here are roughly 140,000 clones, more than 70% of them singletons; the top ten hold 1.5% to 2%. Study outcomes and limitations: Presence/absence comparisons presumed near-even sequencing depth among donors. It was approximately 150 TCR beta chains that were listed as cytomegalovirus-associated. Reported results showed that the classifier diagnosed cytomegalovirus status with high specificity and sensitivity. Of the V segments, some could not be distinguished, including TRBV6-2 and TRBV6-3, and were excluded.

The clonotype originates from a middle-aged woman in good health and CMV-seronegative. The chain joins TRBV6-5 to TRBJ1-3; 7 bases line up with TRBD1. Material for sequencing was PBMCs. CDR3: CASSAQGGRNTIYF. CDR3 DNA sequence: TGTGCCAGCAGCGCTCAGGGGGGTAGAAACACCATATATTTT.